The present TCR beta chain was sequenced within a study of blood T cell repertoires in COVID-19. Study-level background: The cDNA or gDNA used as material had been derived from T cells, B-cell-depleted T cells, or PBMCs.

The CDR3 covers 13 residues. V lost 6 bases, J lost 10 bases, and 16 bases lay in between. The germline V gene encodes CDR1 LGHNT and CDR2 FRNRAP. Individuals drawn from 20 to 30 US areas were roughly 18 to 100 years old. Cohort allocation depended upon clinical history that participants reported. The table came from immunoSEQ multiplex PCR; TCRdb's copy has only in-frame clones and leaves some out. Among approximately 330,000 clones listed, approximately 86% were seen once. The source of this sequence is a woman in her thirties or forties with acute COVID-19. V is TRBV12-5 and J is TRBJ2-1; D may be TRBD2 (6 bases). The material sequenced was PBMCs or T cells enriched from blood (not recorded which). CDR3 bases: TGTGCTAGTGGCTCGGGGAGGTTCATCGAGCAGTTCTTC. Amino acid sequence: CASGSGRFIEQFF. The full variable domain, in which reference TRBV12-5 and TRBJ2-1 provide the parts outside the CDR3, is DARVTQTPRHKVTEMGQEVTMRCQPILGHNTVFWYRQTMMQGLELLAYFRNRAPLDDSGMPKDRFSAEMPDATLATLKIQPSEPRDSAVYFCASGSGRFIEQFFGPGTRLTVL.